Shown below are 10 T cell receptor beta chains from a single sample sequenced in a study of blood T cells in healthy people across ages. A J-beta primer mix and a sample-barcoded 5' primer were used in a second PCR of roughly 7 to 12 cycles. MiXCR, applied by TCRdb to the 5' RACE reads, yields one record per CDR3 protein. The sample consists of hundreds of thousands of distinct CDR3 sequences, approximately 50% of them appearing once. The sample comprised blood. These TCRs come from a woman aged 55 to 70 in good health.

The chain combines TRBV27 with TRBJ1-4; TRBD1 matches at 10 bases. Trimming cost V 6 bases and J 7 bases; bases outside gene matches: 11. The length of the CDR3 is 16 residues. Germline CDR1 MNHEY, CDR2 SMNVEV (reference sequence). CDR3 residues: CASSLPDRGQGEKLFF. CDR3 sequence (DNA): TGTGCCAGCAGCCTACCAGACAGGGGGCAAGGTGAAAAACTGTTTTTT. The variable domain in full, completed from reference TRBV27 and TRBJ1-4, reads EAQVTQNPRYLITVTGKKLTVTCSQNMNHEYMSWYRQDPGLGLRQIYYSMNVEVTDKGDVPEGYKVSRKEKRNFPLILESPSPNQTSLYFCASSLPDRGQGEKLFFGSGTQLSVL.

This clonotype has at least ten counts. This rearrangement joins TRBV5-1 to TRBJ1-6; D remains unclear. The CDR3 extends over 14 amino acids. Trimming cost V 1 base and J 7 bases, with 9 bases left between them. Germline V gene sequence: CDR1 SGHRS, CDR2 YFSETQ. CDR3 coding DNA: TGCGCCAGCAGCTTGCCGGAGGACAATTCACCCCTCCACTTT. Protein sequence: CASSLPEDNSPLHF.

Comment on this clonotype: The junction differs from germline at one of its ends, possibly a read error. The gene calls are TRBV4-3 and TRBJ2-1; no clear D. Germline V gene lookup returns CDR1 LGHNA and CDR2 YSLEER. The CDR3 sequence is 8 residues long. The chain's CDR3 is CASSQENF. CDR3 in DNA: TGCGCCAGCAGCCAAGAGAACTTC.

This clonotype was counted a few times. The genes are TRBV21-1 and TRBJ2-3; whether TRBD1, the table's D call, matches the DNA was not checked. TRBV21-1 is tagged as a pseudogene. CDR3 length equals 14 residues. As DNA, the CDR3 is TGTGCCAGCAACCCCCGGGACAGAGAGGGTGCGCAGTATTTT. Protein: CASNPRDREGAQYF.

This clonotype was picked up a small number of times. The chain has TRBV7-9 and TRBJ2-5, with D hard to call. Germline CDR1 reads SEHNR; CDR2 reads FQNEAQ (reference sequence). The CDR3 is 12 residues long. Trimming removed 2 bases from V and 7 bases from J, with 8 bases in between. The CDR3 is CASSLSDGTQYF. The CDR3 DNA sequence: TGTGCCAGCAGCTTAAGTGACGGGACCCAGTACTTC. The whole variable domain, remainder taken from reference TRBV7-9 and TRBJ2-5, is DTGVSQNPRHKITKRGQNVTFRCDPISEHNRLYWYRQTLGQGPEFLTYFQNEAQLEKSRLLSDRFSAERPKGSFSTLEIQRTEQGDSAMYLCASSLSDGTQYFGPGTRLLVL.

This clonotype was counted a single time. The chain employs TRBV6-1 and TRBJ1-5; D remains ambiguous. The germline CDR1 and CDR2 sequences are MNHNS and SASEGT. This CDR3 is 12 amino acids long. V was clipped by 4 bases and J by 3 bases, with 4 bases between them. CDR3 in amino acids: CASSGINQPQHF. Written as DNA, the CDR3 is TGTGCCAGCAGTGGCATCAATCAGCCCCAGCATTTT.

V gene TRBV29-1 combines with J gene TRBJ2-3; D is perhaps TRBD1 (7 bases). V lost 4 bases to trimming and J lost 4 bases, with 24 bases between them. The CDR3 totals 17 residues. Germline CDR1 reads SQVTM; CDR2 reads ANQGSEA. The CDR3 is CSVAVQAQSRGADTQYF. In nucleotides, the CDR3 is TGCAGCGTTGCAGTCCAAGCCCAGTCCAGGGGGGCAGATACGCAGTATTTT.

The chain uses TRBV12-3 or TRBV12-4 and TRBJ2-5, with 14 positions matching TRBD2. This CDR3 region has 14 residues. The ends lost 6 bases at V and 11 bases at J; junction bases unmatched: 8. The DNA of the CDR3 is TGTGCCAGCAGACGACTAGCGGGAGGGAAAAAGCAGTACTTC. Its translation: CASRRLAGGKKQYF.

V and J are TRBV12-3 or TRBV12-4 and TRBJ2-1; 9 bases fit TRBD2. The junction had 17 bases not matched to a gene; V was cut back by 6 bases and J by 2 bases. This CDR3 comprises 19 residues. CDR3 sequence reads: CASRARGGTSMDTYNEQFF. The CDR3, as DNA: TGTGCCAGCAGGGCCCGGGGGGGGACTAGCATGGACACCTACAATGAGCAGTTCTTC.

V gene TRBV7-2 combines with J gene TRBJ1-4; D not certain. Germline CDR1 and CDR2: SGHTA and FQGNSA. CDR3 size: 13 residues. The ends were cut back, 5 bases at V and 11 bases at J, with 15 bases in the middle. The CDR3 DNA is TGTGCCAGCAGCGTAGATTCTGGCGTTAAACTGTTTTTT. This translates into CASSVDSGVKLFF.